This TCR beta chain emerged from a study of blood T cell repertoires in COVID-19. TCRdb's table, derived via immunoSEQ multiplex PCR, lists solely in-frame clones and lacks some. The table has over 140,000 clones, about 80% seen once; the top ten hold under 3%. The V end lost 4 bases, the J end lost 2 bases, and 26 bases lay between the germline ends. Germline V gene sequence: CDR1 MGHRA, CDR2 YSYEKL. This CDR3 region has 19 residues. The material sequenced was PBMCs or T cells enriched from blood (not recorded which). The sequence derives from a woman in her 50s who had recovered from COVID-19. The chain joins TRBV4-1 to TRBJ1-2; tentative D call: TRBD1 (6 bases). The CDR3 protein is CASSRLSLGQLRENYGYTF. CDR3 DNA sequence: TGCGCCAGCAGCCGCCTCAGTCTCGGACAGTTGCGAGAAAACTATGGCTACACCTTC.